Each of the 10 T cell receptor beta chains below was sequenced from the same sample in a study of T cell changes during pregnancy in multiple sclerosis. Clones were sequenced by immunoSEQ multiplex PCR, and TCRdb holds only the in-frame ones, with some missing. The sample consists of approximately 79,000 clones, over 85% of them appearing once. The sequencing used peripheral blood, collected in the second trimester of pregnancy. The receptors were sampled from a female donor in good health, enrolled as a control in a pregnancy study.

J is TRBJ1-2 and V is TRBV29-1; TRBD1 matches at 7 bases. Trimming at V came to 3 bases and at J to 4 bases, leaving 5 bases not matched to a gene. CDR3 size: 13 residues. From germline, CDR1 is SQVTM and CDR2 ANQGSEA. The DNA for the CDR3 is TGCAGCGTTGATAACGGACAGGTCTATGGCTACACCTTC. It specifies CSVDNGQVYGYTF. Looking up the rest from reference TRBV29-1 and TRBJ1-2 gives the full variable domain: SAVISQKPSRDICQRGTSLTIQCQVDSQVTMMFWYRQQPGQSLTLIATANQGSEATYESGFVIDKFPISRPNLTFSTLTVSNMSPEDSSIYLCSVDNGQVYGYTFGSGTRLTVV.

The V gene is TRBV20-1, the J gene TRBJ2-4; tentative D call: TRBD1 (7 bases). Germline values: CDR1 DFQATT, CDR2 SNEGSKA (reference sequence). The V end was cut by 5 bases, the J end by 13 bases, with 15 bases between. The CDR3 totals 11 residues. This chain's CDR3 is CSAYQGGRQYF. CDR3 nucleotides: TGCAGTGCTTACCAGGGGGGACGACAGTACTTC.

This chain links TRBV7-7 with TRBJ2-7, with D maybe TRBD1 (6 bases). CDR1 is SSHAT and CDR2 is FNYEAQ in the germline V gene (reference sequence). Between the trimmed V and J ends, which lost 4 bases and 6 bases, there was a span of 10 bases. The length of the CDR3 is 12 residues. CDR3 sequence (DNA): TGTGCCAGCAGCTCAGTACAGGGCGAGCAGTACTTC. Its translation is CASSSVQGEQYF.

The DNA for the CDR3 is TGCAGCGTACAGAACTCTGGGGCCAACGTCCTGACTTTC. Amino acids: CSVQNSGANVLTF. This chain links TRBV29-1 with TRBJ2-6; D call uncertain. V lost 6 bases and J 0 bases, leaving 6 bases between the germline ends. CDR3 length: 13 residues. Germline CDR1 is SQVTM and CDR2 is ANQGSEA.

This clone has a single count. This chain links TRBV10-3 with TRBJ2-1; maybe TRBD1 (5 bases). CDR1 ENHRY and CDR2 SYGVKD come from the germline V gene. The CDR3 extends over 15 amino acids. Trimming removed 3 bases from V and 5 bases from J, with 14 bases in between. The CDR3 coding sequence is TGTGCCATCAGTGACAGGGAAAACCCAAACAATGAGCAGTTCTTC. This sequence encodes CAISDRENPNNEQFF.

In this sample, this clone turned up once. The chain has TRBV4-3 and TRBJ2-5, with 7 bases that match TRBD2. This CDR3 is built from 15 residues. The germline V gene encodes CDR1 LGHNA and CDR2 YSLEER. J gave up 4 bases and V 1 base, and 6 bases lay outside the gene matches. DNA for the CDR3: TGCGCCAGCAGCCAAGGAGGACTAGGGGTAGAGACCCAGTACTTC. As protein: CASSQGGLGVETQYF.

The J gene is TRBJ2-7, the V gene TRBV6-5, with no clear D. The germline V gene has CDR1 MNHEY and CDR2 SVGAGI. V lost 7 bases and J 0 bases, leaving 4 bases between the germline ends. The CDR3 is 11 amino acids. The CDR3 DNA reads as TGTGCCAGCACAAACTCCTACGAGCAGTACTTC. This translates into CASTNSYEQYF.

The V call is TRBV11-3, the J call TRBJ1-1; no clear D gene. This CDR3 is built from 12 residues. Per the germline V gene, CDR1 is SGHNT and CDR2 is YENEEA. With 0 bases removed from V and 8 bases from J, the gap between germline ends came to 7 bases. The CDR3 here is CASSLDRYEAFF. The CDR3 DNA reads as TGTGCCAGCAGCTTAGACAGATACGAAGCTTTCTTT.

Only one count was recorded for this clone. This chain links TRBV5-8 with TRBJ1-4; 7 bases are a match to TRBD1. The V and J ends lost 6 bases and 4 bases, in that order; junction bases with no gene match: 9. This CDR3 has 15 amino acids. Per germline, CDR1 SGHTS and CDR2 YDEGEE. The CDR3 DNA reads as TGTGCCAGCAACCCAAGGGGGCAGTTTAATGAAAAACTGTTTTTT. Protein: CASNPRGQFNEKLFF.

The chain links TRBV19 to TRBJ2-3; D remains ambiguous. Germline CDR1 is LNHDA and CDR2 is SQIVND (reference sequence). Trimming shortened V by 7 bases and J by 6 bases, and 11 bases separated the two germline ends. CDR3 length: 12 residues. The CDR3 DNA is TGTGCCAGTACCCTAAACGGGGATACGCAGTATTTT. Its protein is CASTLNGDTQYF. The whole variable domain, filled in from reference TRBV19 and TRBJ2-3, reads DGGITQSPKYLFRKEGQNVTLSCEQNLNHDAMYWYRQDPGQGLRLIYYSQIVNDFQKGDIAEGYSVSREKKESFPLTVTSAQKNPTAFYLCASTLNGDTQYFGPGTRLTVL.